One and the same sample provided the 27 T cell receptor beta chains below, sequenced in a study of blood T cell repertoires in COVID-19. Produced via immunoSEQ multiplex PCR; TCRdb's table is partial and in-frame only. The table records under 250,000 clones, roughly nine tenths of them present only once. Sequenced material: peripheral blood. The receptors derive from a man aged 35 to 55 with acute or convalescent COVID-19.

This chain joins TRBV13 and TRBJ2-7; D remains unclear. Germline V CDR1 and CDR2: PRHDT, FYEKMQ (reference sequence). With 2 bases removed from V and 0 bases from J, the gap between germline ends came to 8 bases. CDR3 length: 14 residues. For the CDR3, the DNA is TGTGCCAGCAGCTTAAAGAGGAGCTCCTACGAGCAGTACTTC. The encoded protein is CASSLKRSSYEQYF.

The chain is built from TRBV28 and TRBJ1-1, with 9 positions matching TRBD1. Germline CDR1 is MDHEN and CDR2 is SYDVKM. With V trimmed by 4 bases and J by 5 bases, 8 bases remained unmatched. This CDR3 spans 15 amino acids. The CDR3 reads CASSSLQGALTEAFF. The DNA of the CDR3 is TGTGCCAGCAGTTCTTTACAGGGGGCGCTTACTGAAGCTTTCTTT.

The rearrangement uses TRBV9 and TRBJ1-4; the match to TRBD1 covers 7 bases. V lost 4 bases and J lost 10; bases outside the gene matches: 13. Germline loops: CDR1 SGDLS, CDR2 YYNGEE. The CDR3 length is 15 residues. CDR3 region: CASSPQGTVQGKLFF. The CDR3 nucleotides read TGTGCCAGCAGCCCACAAGGGACAGTGCAGGGAAAACTGTTTTTT.

In its sample, this clone was seen many times. This sequence joins TRBV7-9 and TRBJ2-5; 8 bases map to TRBD1. The V gene's germline CDR1 is SEHNR and CDR2 FQNEAQ (reference sequence). Trimming removed 1 base from V and 5 bases from J; junction bases left unmatched: 6. The CDR3 loop spans 15 amino acids. CDR3 protein: CASSLEQGAGETQYF. The CDR3 DNA follows: TGTGCCAGCAGCTTAGAGCAGGGGGCAGGGGAGACCCAGTACTTC.

The chain combines TRBV4-1 with TRBJ2-3, with D perhaps TRBD1 (6 bases). The germline V gene has CDR1 MGHRA and CDR2 YSYEKL. The CDR3 has 16 amino acids. V lost 1 base and J 0 bases, leaving 11 bases between the germline ends. Here the CDR3 DNA reads TGCGCCAGCAGCCAAGCAGGGGCCCTCAGCACAGATACGCAGTATTTT. Residues: CASSQAGALSTDTQYF.

The chain recombines TRBV7-8 with TRBJ1-1; unclear D gene. The germline V gene has CDR1 SGHVS and CDR2 FQNEAQ. The CDR3 has 13 residues. V was trimmed by 0 bases and J by 7 bases, leaving 9 bases between them. This CDR3 reads CASSLAGRYEAFF. The CDR3 DNA reads TGTGCCAGCAGCTTAGCGGGGAGGTATGAAGCTTTCTTT.

This clone has just a few counts. The rearrangement uses TRBV3-1 (or the pseudogene TRBV3-2) and TRBJ2-4; D is unclear. V was cut by 1 base and J by 3 bases, with 10 bases left in between. CDR1 is LGHDT and CDR2 is YNNKEL in the germline V gene (reference sequence). The CDR3 has 15 residues. CDR3 region: CASSQVRSDKNIQYF. The DNA of the CDR3 is TGTGCCAGCAGCCAAGTTCGCAGCGACAAAAACATTCAGTACTTC.

The V gene is TRBV28, the J gene TRBJ1-5, with D possibly matching TRBD1 (5 bases). Trimming cost V 5 bases and J 4 bases, with 12 bases left between them. The CDR3 runs to 14 residues. Germline loops: CDR1 MDHEN, CDR2 SYDVKM. The CDR3 here is CASSPFRGNQPQHF. CDR3 bases: TGTGCCAGCAGTCCCTTCCGGGGGAATCAGCCCCAGCATTTT.

The chain is built from TRBV30 and TRBJ2-7; 10 nucleotides line up with TRBD1. The length of the CDR3 is 14 residues. V trimming: 0 bases; J trimming: 6 bases; junction bases outside the gene matches: 5. Germline values: CDR1 GTSNPN, CDR2 SVGIG (reference sequence). The CDR3 DNA follows: TGTGCCTGGAGTGTACGGGACAGGGGTCGCGAGCAGTACTTC. This gives the protein CAWSVRDRGREQYF. The variable domain in full, completed from reference TRBV30 and TRBJ2-7, reads SQTIHQWPATLVQPVGSPLSLECTVEGTSNPNLYWYRQAAGRGLQLLFYSVGIGQISSEVPQNLSASRPQDRQFILSSKKLLLSDSGFYLCAWSVRDRGREQYFGPGTRLTVT.

V is TRBV3-1 (or the pseudogene TRBV3-2) and J is TRBJ2-3; no clear D gene. Per the germline V gene, CDR1 is LGHDT and CDR2 is YNNKEL (reference sequence). The V end lost 2 bases, the J end lost 0 bases, and 3 bases lay between the germline ends. The CDR3 length is 13 residues. The CDR3 protein is CASSQLSTDTQYF. The CDR3 coding sequence is TGTGCCAGCAGCCAACTCAGCACAGATACGCAGTATTTT.

The chain carries TRBV7-3 and TRBJ2-1; 10 bases are shared with TRBD2. Per the germline V gene, CDR1 is SGHTA and CDR2 is FQGTGA. This CDR3 has 17 residues. V trimming: 1 base; J trimming: 5 bases; junction bases outside the gene matches: 8. As DNA, the CDR3 is TGTGCCAGCAGCTTAATGGGATCTAGCGGGAGAAACAATGAGCAGTTCTTC. Encoded protein: CASSLMGSSGRNNEQFF.

The chain couples TRBV28 to TRBJ2-7, with 8 bases that match TRBD1. This CDR3 spans 14 amino acids. The germline V gene encodes CDR1 MDHEN and CDR2 SYDVKM. V was pared by 3 bases and J by 5 bases, with 6 bases of the junction left unmatched. DNA for the CDR3: TGTGCCAGCAGTTTTAGACAGGGGAGGCACGAGCAGTACTTC. Its protein product is CASSFRQGRHEQYF. Full variable domain (remainder filled in from reference TRBV28 and TRBJ2-7): DVKVTQSSRYLVKRTGEKVFLECVQDMDHENMFWYRQDPGLGLRLIYFSYDVKMKEKGDIPEGYSVSREKKERFSLILESASTNQTSMYLCASSFRQGRHEQYFGPGTRLTVT.

The rearrangement uses TRBV9 and TRBJ1-1; D gene unclear. From germline, CDR1 is SGDLS and CDR2 YYNGEE. V lost 3 bases and J lost 2, with 8 bases in between. The CDR3 spans 13 residues. CDR3 bases: TGTGCCAGCAGCGCTGGCGGAAACACTGAAGCTTTCTTT. Its protein is CASSAGGNTEAFF.

This clone was detected once. The chain is built from TRBV5-1 and TRBJ2-7, with D possibly matching TRBD1 (5 bases). CDR3 length equals 14 residues. Trimming removed 0 bases at V and 2 bases at J, with 9 bases between. Germline-derived CDR1 and CDR2 are SGHRS and YFSETQ. CDR3 region: CASSLAGMAYEQYF. CDR3 coding DNA: TGCGCCAGCAGCTTGGCAGGGATGGCCTACGAGCAGTACTTC.

The chain has TRBV19 and TRBJ2-7, with 11 bases that match TRBD2. Germline CDR1 reads LNHDA; CDR2 reads SQIVND (reference sequence). Germline trimming cut 3 bases from V and 2 bases from J; bases unmatched to any gene: 6. The CDR3 is 16 residues long. The CDR3 reads CASSIPGTSGTYEQYF. CDR3 bases: TGTGCCAGTAGTATCCCAGGGACTAGCGGAACCTACGAGCAGTACTTC.

The chain uses TRBV9 and TRBJ2-3; no firm D call. From germline, CDR1 is SGDLS and CDR2 YYNGEE. V was clipped by 0 bases and J by 2 bases, with 10 bases between them. The CDR3 is made up of 15 amino acids. This CDR3 reads CASSVAVSPTDTQYF. CDR3 bases: TGTGCCAGCAGCGTAGCTGTCAGTCCCACAGATACGCAGTATTTT.

J is TRBJ2-7 and V is TRBV28, with TRBD1 matching over 7 bases. This CDR3 has 14 residues. J was trimmed by 2 bases and V by 5 bases; bases with no gene match: 6. The V gene's germline CDR1 is MDHEN and CDR2 SYDVKM. The CDR3 DNA reads as TGTGCCAGCAGTGAGCCGGGACAGACCTACGAGCAGTACTTC. Translating gives CASSEPGQTYEQYF.

The V call is TRBV5-1, the J call TRBJ2-5, with 9 bases fitting TRBD2. From germline, CDR1 is SGHRS and CDR2 YFSETQ. Germline trimming cut 1 base from V and 2 bases from J; bases unmatched to any gene: 6. This CDR3 is 16 amino acids long. In nucleotides, the CDR3 is TGCGCCAGCAGCTTGTATCAAGCGGGGGGACAAGAGACCCAGTACTTC. Translating gives CASSLYQAGGQETQYF.

This clone has a single count. This chain links TRBV5-8 with TRBJ1-2, with a possible D match to TRBD1 (6 bases). CDR3 length: 14 amino acids. V was trimmed by 2 bases and J by 3 bases, leaving 11 bases between them. CDR1 SGHTS and CDR2 YDEGEE come from the germline V gene. CDR3 in DNA: TGTGCCAGCAGCTTATCTGGGGGCTACTATGGCTACACCTTC. It translates to CASSLSGGYYGYTF.

V is TRBV27 and J is TRBJ2-3; D is unclear. The CDR3 length is 15 residues. V dropped 5 bases and J dropped 0 bases, with 12 bases sitting between them. Germline V gene data show CDR1 as MNHEY and CDR2 as SMNVEV (reference sequence). This CDR3 reads CASSKHSPSTDTQYF. In DNA form, the CDR3 reads TGTGCCAGCAGTAAGCACAGTCCTAGCACAGATACGCAGTATTTT.

This chain links TRBV4-1 with TRBJ2-2; TRBD2 agrees at 9 bases. With V trimmed by 5 bases and J by 1 base, 11 bases remained unmatched. This CDR3 is 18 amino acids long. CDR1 MGHRA and CDR2 YSYEKL come from the germline V gene. CDR3 bases: TGCGCCAGCAGCTTCTCGGTAGCGGGGGCCTTGAACACCGGGGAGCTGTTTTTT. Translating it yields CASSFSVAGALNTGELFF.

The chain is built from TRBV14 and TRBJ2-1; unclear D gene. CDR1 is SGHDN, CDR2 FVKESK, per germline. This CDR3 contains 13 residues. V lost 1 base and J 5 bases, leaving 6 bases between the germline ends. CDR3 in amino acids: CASSQGYDNEQFF. CDR3 DNA sequence: TGTGCCAGCAGCCAAGGCTACGACAATGAGCAGTTCTTC.

The J gene is TRBJ2-1, the V gene TRBV19, with 7 bases lining up with TRBD1. CDR1 and CDR2 from the germline V gene are LNHDA and SQIVND (reference sequence). The V gene end was trimmed by 7 bases and the J gene end by 4 bases; junction bases not matched to a gene: 10. CDR3 size: 15 residues. The CDR3 spells CASNQPGQLYNEQFF. CDR3 in DNA: TGTGCCAGTAATCAACCGGGACAGCTATACAATGAGCAGTTCTTC.

The rearrangement joins TRBV11-2 to TRBJ1-1, with D perhaps TRBD1 (5 bases). The CDR3 totals 13 residues. V dropped 1 base and J dropped 7 bases, with 10 bases sitting between them. Germline V gene sequence: CDR1 SGHAT, CDR2 FQNNGV. The CDR3 region has the DNA TGTGCCAGCAGCTTAGTTGGGCAGGGTGAAGCTTTCTTT. This gives the protein CASSLVGQGEAFF.

J is TRBJ2-2 and V is TRBV7-9; weak D call: TRBD2 (6 bases). CDR3 length: 19 residues. V lost 2 bases and J lost 5, with 24 bases in between. Germline V gene sequence: CDR1 SEHNR, CDR2 FQNEAQ (reference sequence). This CDR3 reads CASSLRGSQGKASTGELFF. CDR3 nucleotide sequence: TGTGCCAGCAGCTTACGGGGGAGCCAGGGAAAGGCTTCGACCGGGGAGCTGTTTTTT.

This clone is termed large. The rearrangement links TRBV6-5 to TRBJ2-7; possibly TRBD2 for D (6 bases). The CDR3 contains 13 residues. Germline V gene sequence: CDR1 MNHEY, CDR2 SVGAGI. The ends were cut back, 6 bases at V and 4 bases at J, with 13 bases in the middle. DNA for the CDR3: TGTGCCAGCAGGGCGACTAGTGAATACGAGCAGTACTTC. It specifies CASRATSEYEQYF.

The rearrangement links TRBV18 to TRBJ2-5, with 11 positions matching TRBD2. Germline loops: CDR1 KGHSH, CDR2 LQKENI. Trimming cost V 3 bases and J 0 bases; bases outside gene matches: 3. The CDR3 is made up of 16 amino acids. The CDR3: CASSPTSGVYQETQYF. CDR3 bases: TGTGCCAGCTCACCGACTAGCGGGGTGTACCAAGAGACCCAGTACTTC.